This T cell receptor beta chain was recovered during a study of blood T cells in healthy people across ages. Using a J-beta primer mix together with a sample-barcoded 5' primer, a second PCR was run for about 6 to 12 cycles. TCRdb recomputed calls from the 5' RACE reads with MiXCR, one row per CDR3 protein. Among 850,000 or so distinct CDR3 sequences listed, under 30% were seen once. Trimming took off 3 bases at V and 13 bases at J, with 18 bases between the two ends. CDR1 is LNHDA and CDR2 is SQIVND in the germline V gene (reference sequence). The length of the CDR3 is 14 residues. V gene TRBV19 combines with J gene TRBJ1-4; D not resolved. Sequencing was carried out using blood. The receptor was isolated from a woman older than 75 in good health. The CDR3 nucleotides read TGTGCCAGTAGTATTCAAGGGCCCATCATCGGACTGTTTTTT. Encoded protein: CASSIQGPIIGLFF.